This entry describes one TCR beta chain. Its matching antigen is unknown. Germline V gene sequence: CDR1 SGHNT, CDR2 YYREEE (reference sequence). CDR3 length: 13 amino acids. V was cut by 0 bases and J by 6 bases, with 10 bases left in between. Primers included in the PCR were 60 Vbeta and 13 Jbeta primers. Sequencing was performed with immunoSEQ multiplex PCR; in TCRdb, only in-frame clones are kept and a portion is missing. This repertoire shows under 150,000 clones, 55% to 75% found once; its top ten account for approximately 2.9%. The source of the sample is a study of cytomegalovirus exposure and HLA in healthy donors. Study overall: From donors who were HLA-typed, an early data release held 65 million to 85 million unique TCRs.

Findings and caveats of the study: Among TCR beta chains of equal frequency, HLA-associated ones were more clonally expanded in a later analysis.

The receptor comes from a human donor in good health. The sample consisted of PBMCs. The chain combines TRBV5-4 with TRBJ2-7; D gene unclear. The CDR3 is CASSLVDTGEQYF. The CDR3 nucleotides are TGTGCCAGCAGCTTGGTGGATACGGGCGAGCAGTACTTC.